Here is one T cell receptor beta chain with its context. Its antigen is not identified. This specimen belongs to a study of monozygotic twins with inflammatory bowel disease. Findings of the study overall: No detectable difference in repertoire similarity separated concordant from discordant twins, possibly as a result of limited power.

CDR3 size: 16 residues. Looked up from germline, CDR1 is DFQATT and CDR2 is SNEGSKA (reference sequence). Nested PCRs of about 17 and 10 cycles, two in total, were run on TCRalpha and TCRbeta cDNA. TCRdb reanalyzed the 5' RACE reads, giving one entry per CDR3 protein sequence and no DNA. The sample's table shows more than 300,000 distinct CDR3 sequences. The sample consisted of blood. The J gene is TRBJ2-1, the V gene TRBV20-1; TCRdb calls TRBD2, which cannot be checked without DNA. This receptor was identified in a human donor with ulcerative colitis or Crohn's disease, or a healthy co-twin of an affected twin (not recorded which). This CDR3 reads CSAREGVGLVDHEQFF.